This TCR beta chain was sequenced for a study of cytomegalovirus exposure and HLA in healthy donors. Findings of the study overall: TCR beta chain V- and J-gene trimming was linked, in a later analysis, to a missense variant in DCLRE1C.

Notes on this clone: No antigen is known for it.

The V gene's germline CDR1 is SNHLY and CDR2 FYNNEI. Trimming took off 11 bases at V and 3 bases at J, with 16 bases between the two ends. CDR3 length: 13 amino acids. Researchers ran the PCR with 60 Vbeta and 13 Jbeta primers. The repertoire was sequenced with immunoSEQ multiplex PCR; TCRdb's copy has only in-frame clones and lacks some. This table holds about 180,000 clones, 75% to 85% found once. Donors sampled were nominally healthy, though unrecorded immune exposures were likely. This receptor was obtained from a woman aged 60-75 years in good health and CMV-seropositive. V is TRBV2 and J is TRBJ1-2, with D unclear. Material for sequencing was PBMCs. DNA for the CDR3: TGTGCCCACGCACCAGGAATCGACTATGGCTACACCTTC. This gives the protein CAHAPGIDYGYTF.